The next 16 T cell receptor beta chains were all read from a single sample in a study of T-cell reconstitution after alpha-beta-depleted transplantation in children. The library targeted TCRbeta and was prepared with unique molecular identifiers. TCRdb analysed the PCR reads with MiXCR anew, one entry per CDR3 protein. The repertoire has some 550,000 distinct CDR3 sequences, about 21% of them found once; the top ten carry roughly an eighth. Here the sequenced sample was PBMCs, mostly from graft donor cells, taken 360 days after TCRalphabeta/CD19-depleted stem cell transplant. These receptors were collected from a boy under two years old who had a stem cell transplant for acute myeloid leukemia, so the T cells may come from the graft donor.

The chain links TRBV20-1 to TRBJ2-4; 10 bases map to TRBD1. The V gene's germline CDR1 is DFQATT and CDR2 SNEGSKA (reference sequence). The junction had 4 bases not matched to a gene; V was cut back by 3 bases and J by 5 bases. This CDR3 comprises 14 residues. CDR3 DNA: TGCAGTGCTAGGACAGGGGGCCAGCAAAACATTCAGTACTTC. Its protein product is CSARTGGQQNIQYF.

The chain uses TRBV12-3 or TRBV12-4 and TRBJ1-2; tentative D call: TRBD1 (5 bases). This CDR3 contains 13 residues. Trimming took off 5 bases at V and 6 bases at J, with 13 bases between the two ends. This CDR3 reads CASSQGTPDGYTF. CDR3 sequence (DNA): TGTGCCAGCAGTCAAGGGACGCCAGATGGCTACACCTTC.

V gene TRBV15 combines with J gene TRBJ2-7; unclear D gene. V gave up 2 bases and J gave up 6 bases, with 14 bases separating them. The CDR3 totals 14 residues. Per the germline V gene, CDR1 is LNHNV and CDR2 is YYDKDF (reference sequence). CDR3 amino acids: CATSRTRALIEQYF. The CDR3 DNA follows: TGTGCCACCAGCAGAACCCGGGCCTTGATCGAGCAGTACTTC.

This clonotype was seen repeatedly, ten times or more. V and J are TRBV12-3 or TRBV12-4 and TRBJ1-1; a possible D gene is TRBD1 (6 bases). Between the trimmed V and J ends, which lost 5 bases and 4 bases, there was a span of 14 bases. The CDR3 has 14 amino acids. The CDR3 loop reads CASSNLQGSTEAFF. In DNA form, the CDR3 reads TGTGCCAGCAGTAATCTACAGGGAAGCACTGAAGCTTTCTTT.

This clonotype was seen more than once but under ten times. The chain couples TRBV6-1 to TRBJ2-1, with 9 bases matching TRBD1. The V segment lost 7 bases and the J segment 6 bases; nucleotides outside the gene matches: 10. The CDR3 loop spans 15 amino acids. CDR1 MNHNS and CDR2 SASEGT come from the germline V gene. CDR3 residues: CASNAAGTGTNEQFF. As DNA, the CDR3 is TGTGCCAGCAACGCGGCTGGGACAGGGACCAATGAGCAGTTCTTC.

The table lists this clonotype with many counts. V and J are TRBV12-3 or TRBV12-4 and TRBJ2-7; D is undetermined. The CDR3 spans 14 residues. The V gene lost 1 base and the J gene lost 2 bases, with 9 bases spanning the gap. The CDR3: CASSLGNSAYEQYF. In DNA form, the CDR3 reads TGTGCCAGCAGTTTAGGGAATTCGGCCTACGAGCAGTACTTC.

The CDR3 protein is CASKYGQNNEQFF. The DNA for the CDR3 is TGTGCCAGCAAATACGGGCAGAACAATGAGCAGTTCTTC. J is TRBJ2-1 and V is TRBV6-2 or TRBV6-3; D not certain. V lost 7 bases and J 5 bases, leaving 12 bases between the germline ends. CDR1 is MNHEY and CDR2 is SVGEGT in the germline V gene. CDR3 size: 13 residues.

This sequence joins TRBV24-1 and TRBJ1-3; D gene unclear. Looked up from germline, CDR1 is KGHDR and CDR2 is SFDVKD. The CDR3 runs to 15 residues. The V gene lost 7 bases and the J gene lost 0 bases, with 12 bases spanning the gap. The CDR3 sequence is CATRSVFISGNTIYF. CDR3 sequence (DNA): TGTGCCACCAGAAGTGTTTTCATCTCTGGAAACACCATATATTTT.

This clonotype has only a few counts. The chain joins TRBV12-3 or TRBV12-4 to TRBJ1-2; perhaps TRBD1 as D (5 bases). This CDR3 region has 14 residues. V dropped 3 bases and J dropped 2 bases, with 10 bases sitting between them. CDR3: CASSFSQGNYGYTF. The CDR3 bases are TGTGCCAGCAGTTTTAGCCAGGGAAACTATGGCTACACCTTC.

This clonotype was counted ten times or more. The V gene is TRBV24-1, the J gene TRBJ2-3, with D possibly matching TRBD2 (6 bases). Trimming pared 7 bases from V and 7 bases from J, leaving 17 bases between. Germline CDR1 and CDR2: KGHDR and SFDVKD. The CDR3 length is 14 residues. CDR3 sequence (DNA): TGTGCCACCAGGGGCACGGGAGAGCGGAATACGCAGTATTTT. Translation gives CATRGTGERNTQYF.

The chain recombines TRBV12-3 or TRBV12-4 with TRBJ2-1, with TRBD2 identical over 10 bases. The J segment lost 8 bases and the V segment lost 8 bases, leaving 12 bases of the junction unmatched. The CDR3 extends over 15 amino acids. CDR3 nucleotides: TGTGCCAGCGGCCTGGGGCTAGCGGGGGTTGATGAGCAGTTCTTC. This translates into CASGLGLAGVDEQFF.

The DNA for the CDR3 is TGCGCCAGCAGCCCCTACAGGGGATCCTACAATGAGCAGTTCTTC. It encodes CASSPYRGSYNEQFF. The chain carries TRBV5-1 and TRBJ2-1; 7 bases are a match to TRBD1. Trimming at V came to 4 bases and at J to 1 base, leaving 5 bases not matched to a gene. CDR3 length: 15 residues. Germline assignment: CDR1 SGHRS and CDR2 YFSETQ.

This clonotype has more than one count but fewer than ten. The chain carries TRBV12-3 or TRBV12-4 and TRBJ2-1; 10 nucleotides match TRBD2. The CDR3 sequence is 15 residues long. Losses at the gene ends were 6 bases for V and 5 bases for J; bases not matched to a gene: 7. The DNA for the CDR3 is TGTGCCAGCAGAAAACTAGCGGGGTGGGACAATGAGCAGTTCTTC. Residues: CASRKLAGWDNEQFF.

A few counts support this clonotype. The V call is TRBV4-3, the J call TRBJ2-3; a weak D match, TRBD2 (6 bases). The V end lost 4 bases, the J end lost 0 bases, and 17 bases lay between the germline ends. The CDR3 consists of 17 residues. Germline CDR1 and CDR2: LGHNA and YSLEER. The chain's CDR3 is CASSRTPGLPSTDTQYF. The CDR3 region has the DNA TGCGCCAGCAGCCGGACCCCGGGACTTCCTAGCACAGATACGCAGTATTTT.

This clonotype was observed a few times. The V and J genes are TRBV6-2 or TRBV6-3 and TRBJ2-7; TRBD1 matches at 10 bases. Losses at the gene ends were 2 bases for V and 3 bases for J; bases not matched to a gene: 7. Germline values: CDR1 MNHEY, CDR2 SVGEGT. The CDR3 consists of 16 residues. The CDR3: CASSYHGTGEVYEQYV. The DNA of the CDR3 is TGTGCCAGCAGTTACCACGGGACAGGGGAGGTCTACGAGCAGTACGTC.

In this sample, this clonotype turned up many times. The chain employs TRBV29-1 and TRBJ1-1, with D tentatively TRBD1 (6 bases). Germline loops: CDR1 SQVTM, CDR2 ANQGSEA. The CDR3 consists of 14 residues. V lost 6 bases, J lost 5 bases, and 19 bases lay in between. The CDR3 spells CSVAATGSGTEAFF. CDR3 DNA: TGCAGCGTCGCAGCTACAGGGTCCGGTACTGAAGCTTTCTTT.